These T cell receptor beta chains were read from a single sample in a study of OX40 agonist ivuxolimab in advanced cancers. Produced via immunoSEQ multiplex PCR; TCRdb's table is partial and in-frame only. This sample has roughly 58,000 clones, with roughly 84% found just once. The specimen was CD4+ or CD8+ T cells sorted from blood, collected in a trial of the OX40 agonist ivuxolimab. The receptor source for this set is an adult with an advanced solid tumor such as melanoma, head and neck, liver or kidney cancer. The CDR3 runs from the conserved cysteine through the conserved F or W. The D gene is left open where the match is weak. The size field is filled for only some rows; it gives once, few, many or a size class.

>TRBJ2-2|TRBV7-8|NA|TRBD2
TGTGCCAGCACACCCGTTGCGGGAGGCCACACCGGGGAGCTGTTTTTT
CASTPVAGGHTGELFF
>TRBJ2-3|TRBV5-6|NA|NA
TGTGCCAGCAGCCTGGGCCGAGAGACTGGTAAAGATACGCAGTATTTT
CASSLGRETGKDTQYF
>TRBJ1-1|TRBV6-5|NA|NA
TGTGCCAGCAGTCTTTCCTCGAACACTGAAGCTTTCTTT
CASSLSSNTEAFF
>TRBJ1-5|TRBV5-1|NA|TRBD1
TGCGCCAGCAGCTTGGGACAGGGAGGGCAGCCCCAGCATTTT
CASSLGQGGQPQHF
>TRBJ2-7|TRBV30|NA|NA
TGTGCCTGGGGTACCCGGAGTATCCAGCAGTACTTC
CAWGTRSIQQYF
>TRBJ1-2|TRBV18|NA|NA
TGTGCCAGCTCGCCTGGGGATGGCTACACCTTC
CASSPGDGYTF
>TRBJ2-7|TRBV5-1|few|NA
TGCGCCAGCAGCCCGTCGGGGGCCTCCTACGAGCAGTACTTC
CASSPSGASYEQYF
>TRBJ2-2|TRBV5-1|NA|TRBD1
TGCGCCAGCAGCTGGGACAGGTCGGCCGGGGAGCTGTTTTTT
CASSWDRSAGELFF
>TRBJ1-2|TRBV29-1|NA|NA
TGCAGCGCGGGGGAGGGTGCCTCTGGCTACACCTTC
CSAGEGASGYTF
>TRBJ1-1|TRBV2|NA|NA
TGTGCCAGCAGTGGACAGATAGTAGCTTTCTTT
CASSGQIVAFF
>TRBJ2-1|TRBV7-9|NA|NA
TGTGCCAGCAGCTTAGCGAAGACTTTCAATGAGCAGTTCTTC
CASSLAKTFNEQFF
>TRBJ2-1|TRBV5-1|NA|NA
TGCGCCAGCAGCTTGATTAGCTCCTACAATGAGCAGTTCTTC
CASSLISSYNEQFF
>TRBJ2-5|TRBV4-2|NA|NA
TGTGCCAGCAGCCAAGGACCCCTTGGGCAGGCGGGCCAAGAGACCCAGTACTTC
CASSQGPLGQAGQETQYF
>TRBJ1-6|TRBV14|few|NA
TGTGCCAGCAGCCAGAGAGGGTCCTATAATTCACCCCTCCACTTT
CASSQRGSYNSPLHF
>TRBJ2-1|TRBV7-9|NA|TRBD1
TGTGCCATGGGACAGCCGGACTACAATGAGCAGTTCTTC
CAMGQPDYNEQFF
>TRBJ2-3|TRBV6-6|few|NA
TGTGCCAGCAGTGCTGATGGTGGAGGGGCATCAGATACGCAGTATTTT
CASSADGGGASDTQYF
>TRBJ2-3|TRBV10-3|NA|NA
TGTGCCATCAGTGAGTCCCCAGATACGCAGTATTTT
CAISESPDTQYF
>TRBJ2-3|TRBV19|NA|NA
TGTGCCAGTAGTACCGGGGACCTCCCCACAGATACGCAGTATTTT
CASSTGDLPTDTQYF
>TRBJ2-6|TRBV4-2|NA|NA
TGTGCCAGCAGCCAAGATGGGGGTAGAGGAAGGCTTCTTCACTCTGGGGCCAACGTCCTGACTTTC
CASSQDGGRGRLLHSGANVLTF
>TRBJ1-4|TRBV4-2|NA|TRBD1
TGTGCCAGCAGCCAACAACCCAGGGGGGAAAAACTGTTTTTT
CASSQQPRGEKLFF
>TRBJ2-7|TRBV6-1|NA|TRBD2
TGTGCCAGCGGGGACTACCTGTACGAGCAGTACTTC
CASGDYLYEQYF
>TRBJ2-2|TRBV9|NA|NA
TGTGCCAGCAGCCGATCCACAGGGAGATCGAACACCGGGGAGCTGTTTTTT
CASSRSTGRSNTGELFF
>TRBJ1-2|TRBV18|NA|NA
TGTGCCAGCTCACTTGACTCTGATCTTTATGGCTACACCTTC
CASSLDSDLYGYTF
>TRBJ1-4|TRBV4-2|NA|NA
TGTGCCAGCACCTCGGACAGCCAAAATGAAAAACTGTTTTTT
CASTSDSQNEKLFF
>TRBJ1-2|TRBV18|NA|NA
TGTGCCAGCTCACCCGGTCCGGACTACGGCTACACCTTC
CASSPGPDYGYTF
>TRBJ2-1|TRBV5-5|NA|NA
TGTGCCAGCAACCCGACGGACAATGAGCAGTTCTTC
CASNPTDNEQFF
>TRBJ2-3|TRBV6-1|once|TRBD2
TGTGCCACCTCCGCAGGACTAGCGACCACAGATACGCAGTATTTT
CATSAGLATTDTQYF
>TRBJ1-5|TRBV6-6|NA|TRBD1
TGTGCCAGCAGTTTAGCAGGGGGCCAGAGCAATCAGCCCCAGCATTTT
CASSLAGGQSNQPQHF
>TRBJ2-2|TRBV6-6|NA|NA
TGTGCCAGCAGTAGGGACCAGGCCGGGGAGCTGTTTTTT
CASSRDQAGELFF
>TRBJ1-2|TRBV6-1|NA|NA
TGTGCCAGCAGTATAGGGGAGAACTATGGCTACACCTTC
CASSIGENYGYTF
>TRBJ2-3|TRBV7-2|NA|TRBD2
TGTGCCAGCAGCTCGATAGCGGGGGCCCCAGATACGCAGTATTTT
CASSSIAGAPDTQYF
>TRBJ2-7|TRBV9|NA|NA
TGTGCCAGCAGCGTAGCTGCCGGAGCGGCAGCCTACGAGCAGTACTTC
CASSVAAGAAAYEQYF
>TRBJ2-7|TRBV18|NA|TRBD2
TGTGCCAGCTCACCGGGGCGGGAGCCCCCCTACGAGCAGTACTTC
CASSPGREPPYEQYF
>TRBJ1-4|TRBV18|NA|TRBD1
TGTGCCAGCTCACCGGGGGACAGGACCGCAACTAATGAAAAACTGTTTTTT
CASSPGDRTATNEKLFF
>TRBJ1-6|TRBV21-1|once|NA
TGTGCCAGCAGGGCCCCCCGACAGAGGAATTCACCCCTCCACTTT
CASRAPRQRNSPLHF
>TRBJ2-3|TRBV27|NA|TRBD1
TGTGCCAGCAGAAAAAACAGGGGGACAGATACGCAGTATTTT
CASRKNRGTDTQYF
>TRBJ1-2|TRBV30|NA|TRBD1
TGTGCCTGGAGTGCAGGGGGCACGAACTATGGCTACACCTTC
CAWSAGGTNYGYTF
>TRBJ1-1|TRBV6-6|NA|NA
TGTGCCAGCAGTTACAAGAGGGACACTGAAGCTTTCTTT
CASSYKRDTEAFF
>TRBJ2-1|TRBV5-6|NA|TRBD2
TGTGCCAGCAGCTCATCCGGGACTAGCGCCTACAATGAGCAGTTCTTC
CASSSSGTSAYNEQFF
>TRBJ1-3|TRBV5-1|few|NA
TGCGCCAGCAGTGTAGGGTTTGGAAACACCATATATTTT
CASSVGFGNTIYF
>TRBJ2-3|TRBV10-1|NA|NA
TGCGCCAGCAGCCGGGAACACCCCCTTTCATGGCAGTATTTT
CASSREHPLSWQYF
>TRBJ1-1|TRBV19|few|TRBD1
TGTGCCAGTAGCAGGACAGGGAAGAAAACTGAAGCTTTCTTT
CASSRTGKKTEAFF
>TRBJ1-2|TRBV28|NA|NA
TGTGCCAGCAGTAGGGGGAACTATGGCTACACCTTC
CASSRGNYGYTF
>TRBJ1-6|TRBV7-9|NA|TRBD1
TGTGCCAGCAGCTTAGTGGCAGGGGGCGTTTCACCCCTCCACTTT
CASSLVAGGVSPLHF
>TRBJ1-1|TRBV10-1|few|NA
TGCGCCAGCAGTTTCGACTGTCTTACTGAAGCTTTCTTT
CASSFDCLTEAFF
>TRBJ2-7|TRBV15|NA|TRBD2
TGTGCCACCAGCAGAGATGGGGGGAGGGGTAAGACCTACGAGCAGTACTTC
CATSRDGGRGKTYEQYF
>TRBJ1-1|TRBV11-3|once|NA
TGTGCCAGCAGCACGGGGGGGACTGAAGCTTTCTTT
CASSTGGTEAFF
>TRBJ2-5|TRBV30|NA|TRBD1
TGTGCCTGGAATTCCAGGGGGCGGGCAGAGACCCAGTACTTC
CAWNSRGRAETQYF
>TRBJ2-2|TRBV19|NA|NA
TGTGCCAGTAGTATGGAACGGAAAGTCGGGGAGCTGTTTTTT
CASSMERKVGELFF
>TRBJ2-3|TRBV23-1|NA|NA
TGCGCCAGCAGTCAATCGGCAGATATTGGCACAGATACGCAGTATTTT
CASSQSADIGTDTQYF
>TRBJ1-3|TRBV9|NA|TRBD1
TGTGCCAGCAGCGTAGGGCTCACAGGGGCTTCTGGAAACACCATATATTTT
CASSVGLTGASGNTIYF
>TRBJ1-1|TRBV6-4|NA|NA
TGTGCCAGCAGTGGGACCCCGGCGGGGAACACTGAAGCTTTCTTT
CASSGTPAGNTEAFF